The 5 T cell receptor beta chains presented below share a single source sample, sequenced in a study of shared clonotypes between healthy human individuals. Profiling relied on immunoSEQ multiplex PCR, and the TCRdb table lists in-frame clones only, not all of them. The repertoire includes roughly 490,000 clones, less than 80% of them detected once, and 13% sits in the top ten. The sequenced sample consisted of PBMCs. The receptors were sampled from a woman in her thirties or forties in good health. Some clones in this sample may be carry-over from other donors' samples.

The DNA for the CDR3 is TGTGCCAGCTCGCCAAGACAGACAGCCTCCTACGAGCAGTACTTC. This translates into CASSPRQTASYEQYF. The chain recombines TRBV18 with TRBJ2-7; TRBD1 might be the D (5 bases). Germline V gene data show CDR1 as KGHSH and CDR2 as LQKENI. V lost 6 bases and J lost 0, with 15 bases in between. The CDR3 has 15 residues.

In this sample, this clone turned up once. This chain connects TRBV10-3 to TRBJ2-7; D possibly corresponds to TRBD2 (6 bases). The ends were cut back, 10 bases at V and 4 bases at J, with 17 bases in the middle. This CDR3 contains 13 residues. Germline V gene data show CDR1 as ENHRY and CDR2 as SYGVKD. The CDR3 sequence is CATQAGSGYEQYF. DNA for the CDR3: TGTGCCACTCAGGCCGGGAGTGGTTACGAGCAGTACTTC.

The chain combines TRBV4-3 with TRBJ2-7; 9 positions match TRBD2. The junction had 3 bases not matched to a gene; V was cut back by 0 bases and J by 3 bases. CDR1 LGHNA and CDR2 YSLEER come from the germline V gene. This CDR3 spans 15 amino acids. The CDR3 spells CASSQDISGSYEQYF. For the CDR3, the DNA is TGCGCCAGCAGCCAAGATATTAGCGGGAGCTACGAGCAGTACTTC.

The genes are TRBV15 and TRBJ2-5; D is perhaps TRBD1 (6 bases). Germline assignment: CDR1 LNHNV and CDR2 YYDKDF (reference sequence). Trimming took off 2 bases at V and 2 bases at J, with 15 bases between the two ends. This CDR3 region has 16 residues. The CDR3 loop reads CATSRYPQGQQETQYF. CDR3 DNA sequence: TGTGCCACCAGCAGATACCCACAGGGACAACAAGAGACCCAGTACTTC. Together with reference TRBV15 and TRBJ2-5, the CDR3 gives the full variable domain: DAMVIQNPRYQVTQFGKPVTLSCSQTLNHNVMYWYQQKSSQAPKLLFHYYDKDFNNEADTPDNFQSRRPNTSFCFLDIRSPGLGDTAMYLCATSRYPQGQQETQYFGPGTRLLVL.

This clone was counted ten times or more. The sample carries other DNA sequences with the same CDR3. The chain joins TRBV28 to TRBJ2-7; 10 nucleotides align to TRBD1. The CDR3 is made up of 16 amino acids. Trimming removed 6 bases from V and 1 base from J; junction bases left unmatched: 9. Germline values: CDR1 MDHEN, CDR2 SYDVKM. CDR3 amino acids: CASRRPGQGTSYEQYF. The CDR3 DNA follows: TGTGCCAGCAGGAGACCGGGACAGGGGACTTCCTACGAGCAGTACTTC.